Shown below are 9 T cell receptor beta chains from a single sample sequenced in a study of cytomegalovirus exposure and HLA in healthy donors. Researchers ran the PCR with 60 Vbeta and 13 Jbeta primers. Repertoires were generated with immunoSEQ multiplex PCR, while TCRdb's copy carries only in-frame clones and drops some. The sample yields about 270,000 clones, 75% to 90% seen once. Sequencing was carried out using PBMCs. The receptors originated from a man aged 40-50 years in good health and CMV-seropositive.

The rearrangement joins TRBV7-9 to TRBJ2-7, with a tentative D call TRBD1 (5 bases). Germline-derived CDR1 and CDR2 are SEHNR and FQNEAQ (reference sequence). V lost 1 base, J lost 8 bases, and 15 bases lay in between. The CDR3 spans 14 residues. The chain's CDR3 is CASSLGQGATQQYF. CDR3 sequence (DNA): TGTGCCAGCAGCTTAGGTCAAGGGGCTACGCAGCAGTACTTC. Looking up the rest from reference TRBV7-9 and TRBJ2-7 gives the full variable domain: DTGVSQNPRHKITKRGQNVTFRCDPISEHNRLYWYRQTLGQGPEFLTYFQNEAQLEKSRLLSDRFSAERPKGSFSTLEIQRTEQGDSAMYLCASSLGQGATQQYFGPGTRLTVT.

The chain uses TRBV2 and TRBJ2-7, with 7 bases aligning to TRBD2. The germline gives CDR1 SNHLY, CDR2 FYNNEI. The CDR3 runs 13 residues. The ends lost 6 bases at V and 2 bases at J; junction bases unmatched: 4. The CDR3 is CASRAGAAYEQYF. The DNA of the CDR3 is TGTGCCAGCAGGGCGGGAGCTGCCTACGAGCAGTACTTC.

The chain has TRBV27 and TRBJ2-7; weak D call: TRBD2 (6 bases). With 5 bases removed from V and 2 bases from J, the gap between germline ends came to 19 bases. The CDR3 totals 16 residues. CDR1 and CDR2 (germline): MNHEY, SMNVEV (reference sequence). The CDR3 loop reads CASSPLLGSGAYEQYF. In DNA, the CDR3 is TGTGCCAGCAGTCCCCTCCTCGGTAGCGGCGCCTACGAGCAGTACTTC.

The chain has TRBV19 and TRBJ2-1, with a possible D match to TRBD1 (6 bases). This CDR3 region has 14 residues. V was trimmed by 3 bases and J by 9 bases, leaving 15 bases between them. Germline V gene sequence: CDR1 LNHDA, CDR2 SQIVND (reference sequence). For the CDR3, the DNA is TGTGCCAGTAGTATCTCCCTCAGGGGCGGTGAGCAGTTCTTC. It encodes CASSISLRGGEQFF.

This chain uses TRBV7-8 with TRBJ2-3; 11 nucleotides agree with TRBD2. The CDR3 contains 15 residues. Germline loops: CDR1 SGHVS, CDR2 FQNEAQ. Unmatched junction bases numbered 3, after V lost 5 bases and J lost 2 bases. The CDR3 is CASSLLAGDTDTQYF. CDR3 nucleotides: TGTGCCAGCAGCCTACTAGCGGGAGACACAGATACGCAGTATTTT.

The chain recombines TRBV7-9 with TRBJ2-7; 7 nucleotides match TRBD1. Unmatched junction bases numbered 12, after V lost 6 bases and J lost 1 base. The CDR3 length is 16 residues. Germline V gives CDR1 SEHNR, CDR2 FQNEAQ (reference sequence). The CDR3 spells CASSVVGTALSYEQYF. In nucleotides, the CDR3 is TGTGCCAGCAGTGTGGTCGGGACAGCACTATCCTACGAGCAGTACTTC. Filled out from reference TRBV7-9 and TRBJ2-7, the complete variable domain reads DTGVSQNPRHKITKRGQNVTFRCDPISEHNRLYWYRQTLGQGPEFLTYFQNEAQLEKSRLLSDRFSAERPKGSFSTLEIQRTEQGDSAMYLCASSVVGTALSYEQYFGPGTRLTVT.

This chain uses TRBV28 with TRBJ1-2, with TRBD1 matching over 7 bases. V lost 7 bases to trimming and J lost 4 bases; unmatched junction nucleotides: 12. The CDR3 is 15 residues long. Germline V gene lookup returns CDR1 MDHEN and CDR2 SYDVKM. Here the CDR3 DNA reads TGTGCCAGCACCCACACGACGACAGGGTCCTATGGCTACACCTTC. Its protein product is CASTHTTTGSYGYTF.

Note on this clone: Sequence at one end of the junction differs from germline and may be a read error. The V gene is TRBV7-7, the J gene TRBJ2-2; no clear D gene. Per the germline V gene, CDR1 is SSHAT and CDR2 is FNYEAQ (reference sequence). CDR3 length: 13 residues. In DNA form, the CDR3 reads TGTGCTAGCAGCTTCAGAGGTACCGGGGAGCTGTTTTTT. Encoded protein: CASSFRGTGELFF. Variable domain in full (rest from reference TRBV7-7 and TRBJ2-2): GAGVSQSPRYKVTKRGQDVTLRCDPISSHATLYWYQQALGQGPEFLTYFNYEAQPDKSGLPSDRFSAERPEGSISTLTIQRTEQRDSAMYRCASSFRGTGELFFGEGSRLTVL.

The chain couples TRBV6-6 to TRBJ2-3; 9 nucleotides line up with TRBD2. The CDR3 is 16 residues long. J lost 2 bases, V lost 4 bases, and 7 bases had no gene match. Germline CDR1 is MNHNY and CDR2 is SVGAGI (reference sequence). The CDR3 coding sequence is TGTGCCAGCAGTTCCCGGACTAGCGCCTCCACAGATACGCAGTATTTT. This codes for CASSSRTSASTDTQYF.